These 20 T cell receptor beta chains share one sample of origin, sequenced in a study of identical twins. Each CDR3 protein is one row after TCRdb ran MiXCR on the 5' RACE reads. The table records about 530,000 distinct CDR3 sequences, about 20% of them present only once. These sequences were also reported in another study, on yellow fever vaccine responses in identical twins.

The sequencing sample was made of CD4+ T cells sorted from blood. These receptors were obtained from a woman younger than 30 in good health.

The chain couples TRBV7-9 to TRBJ2-7, with TRBD2 matching 7 bases. Germline V gene lookup returns CDR1 SEHNR and CDR2 FQNEAQ (reference sequence). V dropped 2 bases and J dropped 7; count of bases not matched to a gene: 5. The CDR3 totals 13 residues. CDR3 DNA sequence: TGTGCCAGCAGCTTATCCGGGGGGAGGGAGCAGTACTTC. This translates into CASSLSGGREQYF.

The chain carries TRBV2 and TRBJ1-4, with D uncertain. The CDR3 loop spans 13 amino acids. V lost 7 bases, J lost 6 bases, and 12 bases lay in between. Per the germline V gene, CDR1 is SNHLY and CDR2 is FYNNEI. CDR3 residues: CASKVLGDEKLFF. The CDR3 bases are TGTGCCAGCAAGGTTCTTGGGGATGAAAAACTGTTTTTT.

This clonotype was seen a handful of times. V gene TRBV4-1 combines with J gene TRBJ2-7; 11 bases map to TRBD2. This CDR3 has 17 residues. The ends lost 1 base at V and 0 bases at J; junction bases unmatched: 5. The germline V gene has CDR1 MGHRA and CDR2 YSYEKL. Written as DNA, the CDR3 is TGCGCCAGCAGCCAAGTTCTCGGGACTAGCGGCTCCTACGAGCAGTACTTC. Translation gives CASSQVLGTSGSYEQYF.

This clonotype was recorded once. The chain recombines TRBV4-1 with TRBJ1-5; D is undetermined. V was clipped by 6 bases and J by 0 bases, with 9 bases between them. The CDR3 loop spans 14 amino acids. Germline CDR1 is MGHRA and CDR2 is YSYEKL. This CDR3 is CASSTLYSNQPQHF. Written as DNA, the CDR3 is TGCGCCAGCAGTACGTTATATAGCAATCAGCCCCAGCATTTT.

This clonotype occurred a few times. The V gene is TRBV10-1, the J gene TRBJ2-3, with 16 bases aligning to TRBD2. Germline V gene lookup returns CDR1 WNHNN and CDR2 SYGVQD (reference sequence). V lost 3 bases, J lost 4 bases, and 4 bases stayed unmatched. The CDR3 is 17 amino acids. The CDR3 DNA reads TGCGCCAGCAGTGACCCAGGGACTAGCGGGGGGGCAGATACGCAGTATTTT. This gives the protein CASSDPGTSGGADTQYF.

The chain combines TRBV10-3 with TRBJ2-7; a possible D gene is TRBD1 (6 bases). The V gene's germline CDR1 is ENHRY and CDR2 SYGVKD. V gave up 3 bases and J gave up 1 base, with 16 bases separating them. The CDR3 spans 16 residues. The CDR3 sequence: CAISENPGQASYEQYV. The CDR3 DNA reads TGTGCCATCAGTGAAAATCCGGGACAAGCTTCCTACGAGCAGTACGTC.

The gene calls are TRBV5-1 and TRBJ2-3; D ambiguous. The CDR3 extends over 15 amino acids. Germline values: CDR1 SGHRS, CDR2 YFSETQ. V lost 0 bases and J 2 bases, leaving 10 bases between the germline ends. The CDR3 DNA reads TGCGCCAGCAGCTTGGCCCCGGAAATCACAGATACGCAGTATTTT. This gives the protein CASSLAPEITDTQYF.

This clonotype was picked up a small number of times. This chain uses TRBV19 with TRBJ2-3; D gene ambiguous. Germline V CDR1 and CDR2: LNHDA, SQIVND (reference sequence). The V and J ends lost 3 bases and 3 bases respectively, with 13 bases between them. The CDR3 covers 15 residues. CDR3 bases: TGTGCCAGTAGTATGGTGGACCCAAGGACAGATACGCAGTATTTT. Its translation: CASSMVDPRTDTQYF.

This clonotype was detected only a few times. The chain employs TRBV20-1 and TRBJ1-5; no clear D. The germline V gene has CDR1 DFQATT and CDR2 SNEGSKA (reference sequence). Trimming took off 3 bases at V and 3 bases at J, with 6 bases between the two ends. CDR3 size: 12 residues. CDR3 region: CSARRNNQPQHF. In DNA form, the CDR3 reads TGCAGTGCTAGGAGGAACAATCAGCCCCAGCATTTT.

The count of this clonotype is one. The CDR3: CASRSTTREPQHF. DNA of the CDR3: TGTGCCAGCAGGTCGACGACGAGGGAGCCCCAGCATTTT. This chain connects TRBV12-3 or TRBV12-4 to TRBJ1-5, with unresolved D. The V gene lost 6 bases and the J gene lost 8 bases, with 14 bases spanning the gap. The CDR3 length is 13 residues.

This chain uses TRBV2 with TRBJ2-3; 9 bases map to TRBD1. With 4 bases clipped from V and 3 bases from J, the junction kept 8 bases outside the gene matches. The germline gives CDR1 SNHLY, CDR2 FYNNEI. The CDR3 has 16 residues. The CDR3 loop is CASSGGQGNSTDTQYF. CDR3 bases: TGTGCCAGCAGTGGCGGACAGGGGAATTCGACAGATACGCAGTATTTT.

The chain has TRBV18 and TRBJ2-1; TRBD2 agrees at 14 bases. Germline loops: CDR1 KGHSH, CDR2 LQKENI. This CDR3 is 16 amino acids long. The junction had 2 bases not matched to a gene; V was cut back by 0 bases and J by 7 bases. CDR3 sequence: CASSPPGLAGVNEQFF. The CDR3 DNA sequence: TGTGCCAGCTCACCACCGGGACTAGCGGGGGTGAATGAGCAGTTCTTC.

This clonotype turned up a few times. This chain links TRBV5-1 with TRBJ2-1; D unresolved. V was pared by 5 bases and J by 8 bases, with 23 bases between. CDR3 length: 16 residues. CDR1 and CDR2 from the germline V gene are SGHRS and YFSETQ. In nucleotides, the CDR3 is TGCGCCAGCAGACCCCTGTGGGGTAGCAATATGTATGAGCAGTTCTTC. Translating gives CASRPLWGSNMYEQFF.

This chain uses TRBV3-1 with TRBJ2-5, with TRBD2 matching 8 bases. CDR3 length: 16 amino acids. The germline V gene has CDR1 LGHDT and CDR2 YNNKEL (reference sequence). Trimming at V came to 0 bases and at J to 1 base, leaving 4 bases not matched to a gene. In DNA form, the CDR3 reads TGTGCCAGCAGCCAAGATAAGCGGGGGCTCCAAGAGACCCAGTACTTC. Protein product: CASSQDKRGLQETQYF.

This clonotype was detected a few times. This rearrangement joins TRBV29-1 to TRBJ2-7, with unresolved D. The germline gives CDR1 SQVTM, CDR2 ANQGSEA. V dropped 3 bases and J dropped 3 bases, with 12 bases sitting between them. The CDR3 sequence is 13 residues long. DNA for the CDR3: TGCAGCGTTGATGTCTCAGGACGCTACGAGCAGTACTTC. Its translation: CSVDVSGRYEQYF.

This clonotype showed up just a few times. The V gene is TRBV28, the J gene TRBJ1-2, with D possibly matching TRBD1 (6 bases). The CDR3 runs to 15 residues. The V gene's germline CDR1 is MDHEN and CDR2 SYDVKM. The V end lost 5 bases, the J end lost 4 bases, and 17 bases lay between the germline ends. The CDR3 sequence: CASSPSQRGAYGYTF. The CDR3 nucleotides are TGTGCCAGCAGTCCATCCCAACGGGGGGCCTATGGCTACACCTTC.

The chain combines TRBV5-1 with TRBJ2-7, with D tentatively TRBD1 (7 bases). Germline V CDR1 and CDR2: SGHRS, YFSETQ. The CDR3 is made up of 13 amino acids. Trimming took 4 bases from V and 6 from J, leaving 14 bases between them. The CDR3 spells CASSRTQGGEQYV. Written as DNA, the CDR3 is TGCGCCAGCAGCAGGACCCAGGGGGGCGAGCAGTACGTC.

This clonotype was observed a handful of times. This chain joins TRBV18 and TRBJ1-2; 9 positions match TRBD1. J lost 5 bases, V lost 8 bases, and 9 bases had no gene match. CDR1 is KGHSH and CDR2 is LQKENI in the germline V gene. The CDR3 is 14 amino acids. In DNA, the CDR3 is TGTGCCAGCAACACCGGGACAGGGTTTTATGGCTACACCTTC. Its protein is CASNTGTGFYGYTF. Based on the CDR3 plus reference TRBV18 and TRBJ1-2, the full variable domain is NAGVMQNPRHLVRRRGQEARLRCSPMKGHSHVYWYRQLPEEGLKFMVYLQKENIIDESGMPKERFSAEFPKEGPSILRIQQVVRGDSAAYFCASNTGTGFYGYTFGSGTRLTVV.

CDR3 in amino acids: CASRDRVIVDEQFF. DNA of the CDR3: TGCGCCAGCAGGGACAGGGTTATTGTGGATGAGCAGTTCTTC. The chain uses TRBV4-1 and TRBJ2-1; TRBD1 matches at 8 bases. Trimming removed 6 bases from V and 8 bases from J; junction bases left unmatched: 9. The CDR3 contains 14 residues. In germline, CDR1 is MGHRA, CDR2 YSYEKL.

This clonotype has just a few counts. The chain has TRBV12-3 or TRBV12-4 and TRBJ2-2; no clear D gene. The CDR3 totals 15 residues. V shed 1 base and J shed 4 bases, with 10 bases lying between them. The CDR3 DNA reads TGTGCCAGCAGTTTAGGGGGTACGGTCACCGGGGAGCTGTTTTTT. Its translation: CASSLGGTVTGELFF.